This TCR beta chain was profiled in a study of cytomegalovirus exposure and HLA in healthy donors. General study results and limits: A later analysis revealed that TCR association rates differed between HLA loci, peaking at DRB1 and bottoming out at HLA-C.

It was with 60 Vbeta and 13 Jbeta primers that the PCR ran. TCRdb keeps only in-frame clones here, not all; method: immunoSEQ multiplex PCR. The sample includes 99,000 or so clones, less than 85% of them seen just once. A note on this clone: Its antigen is not known.

CDR3 length: 14 residues. The V gene lost 7 bases and the J gene lost 2 bases, with 15 bases spanning the gap. The germline V gene has CDR1 LNHDA and CDR2 SQIVND (reference sequence). This rearrangement joins TRBV19 to TRBJ2-7; tentatively, D is TRBD1 (6 bases). Sequenced sample: PBMCs. This clonotype originated in a woman under 30 in good health and CMV-seropositive. CDR3 sequence (DNA): TGTGCCAGTATTGGACAGCACCCAACCTACGAGCAGTACTTC. This codes for CASIGQHPTYEQYF. Using reference TRBV19 and TRBJ2-7 for the parts outside the CDR3, the full variable domain is DGGITQSPKYLFRKEGQNVTLSCEQNLNHDAMYWYRQDPGQGLRLIYYSQIVNDFQKGDIAEGYSVSREKKESFPLTVTSAQKNPTAFYLCASIGQHPTYEQYFGPGTRLTVT.